Shown below are 27 T cell receptor beta chains from a single sample sequenced in a study of beta chain features in type 1 diabetes. Reverse transcribing all isolated RNA meant expressed TCRB transcripts were sequenced. Here immunoSEQ multiplex PCR was the method, and the copy in TCRdb shows in-frame clones only, minus some. Of around 290,000 clones listed, roughly 8% are singletons. The sample was central memory CD4+ T cells from blood. These receptors all come from a woman under 30 in good health.

Worth noting for this clone: Within the sample, other DNA sequences also encode this same CDR3. The chain has TRBV5-1 and TRBJ2-5; D gene ambiguous. Germline loops: CDR1 SGHRS, CDR2 YFSETQ. Trimming cost V 4 bases and J 3 bases, with 10 bases left between them. This CDR3 contains 13 residues. The CDR3 reads CASSLGVEETQYF. CDR3 sequence (DNA): TGCGCCAGCAGCCTGGGTGTAGAAGAGACCCAGTACTTC.

This clone was counted a few times. Within the sample, other DNA sequences also encode this same CDR3. The V gene is TRBV4-2, the J gene TRBJ1-5, with D uncertain. The CDR3 contains 15 residues. Trimming took off 0 bases at V and 6 bases at J, with 12 bases between the two ends. CDR1 is LGHNA and CDR2 is YNFKEQ in the germline V gene. The CDR3 sequence: CASSQDPGGGQPQHF. CDR3 nucleotides: TGTGCCAGCAGCCAAGATCCCGGTGGAGGTCAGCCCCAGCATTTT.

This clone was seen repeatedly, ten times or more. V usage is TRBV7-9 and J usage is TRBJ1-1; no firm D call. V was clipped by 5 bases and J by 3 bases, with 13 bases between them. CDR3 length equals 14 residues. Germline V lookup: CDR1 SEHNR, CDR2 FQNEAQ (reference sequence). The CDR3 sequence is CASSENFFDTEAFF. The CDR3 coding sequence is TGTGCCAGCAGCGAGAATTTTTTCGACACTGAAGCTTTCTTT. The full variable domain, with the rest looked up from reference TRBV7-9 and TRBJ1-1, is DTGVSQNPRHKITKRGQNVTFRCDPISEHNRLYWYRQTLGQGPEFLTYFQNEAQLEKSRLLSDRFSAERPKGSFSTLEIQRTEQGDSAMYLCASSENFFDTEAFFGQGTRLTVV.

The gene calls are TRBV6-5 and TRBJ2-1, with TRBD2 identical over 8 bases. Germline CDR1 reads MNHEY; CDR2 reads SVGAGI. J gave up 8 bases and V 4 bases, and 7 bases lay outside the gene matches. The CDR3 runs 14 residues. The CDR3 DNA is TGTGCCAGCAGTTTACGGGGGGGCCGGGATGAGCAGTTCTTC. This gives the protein CASSLRGGRDEQFF.

The J gene is TRBJ1-3, the V gene TRBV28, with TRBD1 matching over 7 bases. Germline CDR1 is MDHEN and CDR2 is SYDVKM. The length of the CDR3 is 15 residues. With 6 bases clipped from V and 2 bases from J, the junction kept 7 bases outside the gene matches. As DNA, the CDR3 is TGTGCCAGCAGCATATCCGGGACAGCTGGAAACACCATATATTTT. This codes for CASSISGTAGNTIYF.

This clone has just a few counts. V gene TRBV7-8 combines with J gene TRBJ2-7; 11 bases agree with TRBD1. Germline CDR1 reads SGHVS; CDR2 reads FQNEAQ. This CDR3 is 17 amino acids long. V dropped 5 bases and J dropped 6; count of bases not matched to a gene: 15. CDR3 coding DNA: TGTGCCAGCAGCCGCAACCTTGGGACAGGGGGTACGGGCGAGCAGTACGTC. Translated, it gives CASSRNLGTGGTGEQYV.

This clone came up a few times. The chain couples TRBV15 to TRBJ1-1; a weak D match, TRBD1 (5 bases). The V gene lost 1 base and the J gene lost 7 bases, with 10 bases spanning the gap. Germline-derived CDR1 and CDR2 are LNHNV and YYDKDF (reference sequence). This CDR3 has 13 amino acids. The CDR3 DNA reads as TGTGCCACCAGCAGAGCTGGGGGGAATGAAGCTTTCTTT. Protein: CATSRAGGNEAFF.

The V call is TRBV18, the J call TRBJ2-1; D remains unclear. V was pared by 2 bases and J by 0 bases, with 8 bases between. The CDR3 loop spans 15 amino acids. Germline CDR1 and CDR2: KGHSH and LQKENI. CDR3 coding DNA: TGTGCCAGCTCACCAGGAGTGGGCTCCTACAATGAGCAGTTCTTC. Protein product: CASSPGVGSYNEQFF.

The V gene is TRBV5-1, the J gene TRBJ2-2; the D gene is possibly TRBD1 (5 bases). V lost 6 bases, J lost 3 bases, and 15 bases lay in between. The CDR3 extends over 15 amino acids. Germline values: CDR1 SGHRS, CDR2 YFSETQ. The CDR3 DNA reads TGCGCCAGCAACATGGGATGGGGCGACACCGGGGAGCTGTTTTTT. Residues: CASNMGWGDTGELFF. Filled out from reference TRBV5-1 and TRBJ2-2, the complete variable domain reads KAGVTQTPRYLIKTRGQQVTLSCSPISGHRSVSWYQQTPGQGLQFLFEYFSETQRNKGNFPGRFSGRQFSNSRSEMNVSTLELGDSALYLCASNMGWGDTGELFFGEGSRLTVL.

The chain couples TRBV23-1 to TRBJ1-3; D not certain. TRBV23-1 is designated an ORF whose function remains uncertain. V lost 5 bases to trimming and J lost 3 bases, with 14 bases between them. CDR3 length equals 15 residues. CDR3 protein: CASSFRCLGGNTIYF. The DNA for the CDR3 is TGCGCCAGCAGTTTTAGGTGTTTAGGTGGAAACACCATATATTTT.

This clone was detected only a few times. This chain connects TRBV6-5 to TRBJ2-1, with 14 bases aligning to TRBD2. Germline lookup yields CDR1 MNHEY and CDR2 SVGAGI. V trimming: 3 bases; J trimming: 7 bases; junction bases outside the gene matches: 5. CDR3 length: 16 amino acids. The CDR3 DNA reads TGTGCCAGCAGTTATTCCGGGACTAGCGGGAGAAATGAGCAGTTCTTC. This translates into CASSYSGTSGRNEQFF.

This sequence joins TRBV7-8 and TRBJ1-2; 8 bases are a match to TRBD1. The length of the CDR3 is 15 residues. V lost 1 base and J lost 7; bases outside the gene matches: 8. CDR1 and CDR2 from the germline V gene are SGHVS and FQNEAQ. The CDR3 nucleotides are TGTGCCAGCAGCTTAGTCTTGACAGGGGCAGGTGGCTACACCTTC. Translated, it gives CASSLVLTGAGGYTF.

This clone was found many times. The chain is built from TRBV18 and TRBJ2-3; D may correspond to TRBD1 or TRBD2 (5 bases each). The germline V gene encodes CDR1 KGHSH and CDR2 LQKENI. V gave up 3 bases and J gave up 9 bases, with 13 bases separating them. The CDR3 covers 13 residues. CDR3 coding DNA: TGTGCCAGCTCACCTTCCGGGACGGAAACGCAGTATTTT. This sequence encodes CASSPSGTETQYF.

This clone has ten or more counts. The V call is TRBV7-9, the J call TRBJ1-4, with D unresolved. Deletions cut 0 bases from V and 7 bases from J, with 9 bases between. The CDR3 is 14 residues long. CDR1 and CDR2 (germline): SEHNR, FQNEAQ (reference sequence). In nucleotides, the CDR3 is TGTGCCAGCAGCTTAGCCCAGAGTGGTGAAAAACTGTTTTTT. Its translation is CASSLAQSGEKLFF.

This clone was recorded a few times. The chain couples TRBV11-2 to TRBJ1-2; 10 positions agree with TRBD1. The CDR3 covers 16 residues. J was trimmed by 5 bases and V by 3 bases; bases with no gene match: 9. Per the germline V gene, CDR1 is SGHAT and CDR2 is FQNNGV. In DNA, the CDR3 is TGTGCCAGCAGCTTCCTCTTAGGACAGGGGGATTATGGCTACACCTTC. Translating gives CASSFLLGQGDYGYTF.

This clone came up a few times. Other DNA variants within this sample encode the same CDR3. This chain connects TRBV9 to TRBJ1-2; no reliable D call. Germline CDR1 reads SGDLS; CDR2 reads YYNGEE. This CDR3 is built from 12 residues. Trimming cost V 0 bases and J 5 bases, with 5 bases left between them. Written as DNA, the CDR3 is TGTGCCAGCAGCGTAGGAGATTATGGCTACACCTTC. Translation: CASSVGDYGYTF.

This chain connects TRBV4-3 to TRBJ2-1; D assignment may be TRBD1 or TRBD2 (6 bases each). This CDR3 is 14 amino acids long. Trimming shortened V by 4 bases and J by 4 bases, and 11 bases separated the two germline ends. Germline V lookup: CDR1 LGHNA, CDR2 YSLEER. The CDR3 is CASSRGTQYNEQFF. CDR3 nucleotide sequence: TGCGCCAGCAGCCGCGGGACACAATACAATGAGCAGTTCTTC.

The CDR3 reads CASSQSGTGQGPPYNEQFF. In nucleotides, the CDR3 is TGCGCCAGCAGTCAATCGGGGACCGGACAGGGGCCGCCATACAATGAGCAGTTCTTC. This rearrangement joins TRBV23-1 to TRBJ2-1, with TRBD1 matching 9 bases. TRBV23-1 is assigned to the ORF class and has an uncertain function. Trimming took 0 bases from V and 4 from J; bases not matched to a gene: 13. The CDR3 loop spans 19 amino acids.

This clone was found many times. The rearrangement uses TRBV2 and TRBJ2-2; D may be TRBD1 (5 bases). Germline V gene sequence: CDR1 SNHLY, CDR2 FYNNEI. V lost 5 bases, J lost 3 bases, and 13 bases lay in between. This CDR3 spans 15 amino acids. The CDR3 loop is CASSIRGGYTGELFF. CDR3 sequence (DNA): TGTGCCAGCAGTATTAGGGGCGGTTACACCGGGGAGCTGTTTTTT.

This clone was seen only a few times. The junction differs from germline at one of its ends, possibly a read error. The chain's CDR3 is CASSQGQGYIEQFF. Written as DNA, the CDR3 is TGCGCCAGCAGCCAGGGACAGGGTTACATTGAGCAGTTCTTC. The chain uses TRBV4-1 and TRBJ2-1, with TRBD1 identical over 9 bases. The CDR3 runs to 14 residues. Germline V gene lookup returns CDR1 MGHRA and CDR2 YSYEKL.

This clone was counted between two and nine times. CDR3 protein: CATTRDRSPLHF. CDR3 nucleotides: TGTGCCACCACCAGGGATCGTTCACCCCTCCACTTT. The chain is built from TRBV7-9 and TRBJ1-6; maybe TRBD1 (5 bases). This CDR3 comprises 12 residues. Germline CDR1 reads SEHNR; CDR2 reads FQNEAQ (reference sequence). V was cut by 10 bases and J by 9 bases, with 13 bases left in between.

The rearrangement uses TRBV5-4 and TRBJ1-2; TRBD1 matches at 11 bases. Germline loops: CDR1 SGHNT, CDR2 YYREEE (reference sequence). The CDR3 is 15 amino acids. V gave up 0 bases and J gave up 5 bases; unmatched junction bases: 3. This CDR3 is CASSLVGQGDYGYTF. The CDR3 nucleotides are TGTGCCAGCAGCTTGGTGGGACAGGGGGATTATGGCTACACCTTC.

This chain uses TRBV7-9 with TRBJ2-7, with TRBD2 identical over 13 bases. This CDR3 is 15 amino acids long. Per germline, CDR1 SEHNR and CDR2 FQNEAQ (reference sequence). Trimming removed 6 bases from V and 3 bases from J; junction bases left unmatched: 5. The CDR3 spells CASRFRTSGSYEQYF. In nucleotides, the CDR3 is TGTGCCAGCAGGTTTAGGACTAGCGGGAGCTACGAGCAGTACTTC.

This clone showed up just a few times. The chain joins TRBV18 to TRBJ2-7; weak D call: TRBD1 (5 bases). The CDR3 consists of 12 residues. V was cut by 0 bases and J by 6 bases, with 6 bases left in between. CDR1 is KGHSH and CDR2 is LQKENI in the germline V gene. The CDR3 sequence: CASSPPRGEQYF. In DNA form, the CDR3 reads TGTGCCAGCTCACCACCTAGGGGCGAGCAGTACTTC.

In its sample, this clone was seen a few times. The J gene is TRBJ1-1, the V gene TRBV30, with 8 positions matching TRBD1. Germline V gene sequence: CDR1 GTSNPN, CDR2 SVGIG (reference sequence). Germline trimming cut 0 bases from V and 5 bases from J; bases unmatched to any gene: 11. This CDR3 contains 16 residues. For the CDR3, the DNA is TGTGCCTGGAGTGTAGGCGTGGGGACAGGAGGAACTGAAGCTTTCTTT. Amino acid sequence: CAWSVGVGTGGTEAFF.

This chain connects TRBV5-6 to TRBJ1-3, with a tentative D call TRBD1 (5 bases). CDR3 length: 11 residues. The germline gives CDR1 SGHDT, CDR2 YYEEEE. Trimming stripped 3 bases from V and 9 bases from J, with 7 bases between. The chain's CDR3 is CASSWGGTIYF. CDR3 coding DNA: TGTGCCAGCAGCTGGGGCGGCACCATATATTTT.

At least ten counts were recorded for this clone. The chain has TRBV12-5 and TRBJ2-4, with unresolved D. Deletions cut 2 bases from V and 9 bases from J, with 20 bases between. Germline-derived CDR1 and CDR2 are LGHNT and FRNRAP. This CDR3 region has 16 residues. CDR3 amino acids: CASGLPGASGASIQYF. DNA for the CDR3: TGTGCTAGTGGTTTGCCCGGAGCCTCCGGAGCGAGCATTCAGTACTTC.